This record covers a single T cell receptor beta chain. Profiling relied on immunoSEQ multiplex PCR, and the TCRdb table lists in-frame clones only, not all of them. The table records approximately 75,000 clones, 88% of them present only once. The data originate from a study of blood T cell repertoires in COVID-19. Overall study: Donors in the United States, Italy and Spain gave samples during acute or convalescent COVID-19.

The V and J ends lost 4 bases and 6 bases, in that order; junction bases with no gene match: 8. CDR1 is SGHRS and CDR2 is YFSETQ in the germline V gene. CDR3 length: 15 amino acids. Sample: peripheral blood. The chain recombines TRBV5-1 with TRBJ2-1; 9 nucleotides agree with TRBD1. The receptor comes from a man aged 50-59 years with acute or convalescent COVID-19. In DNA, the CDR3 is TGCGCCAGCAGCCCACAGGGGGCGGGTGCCAATGAGCAGTTCTTC. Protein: CASSPQGAGANEQFF.